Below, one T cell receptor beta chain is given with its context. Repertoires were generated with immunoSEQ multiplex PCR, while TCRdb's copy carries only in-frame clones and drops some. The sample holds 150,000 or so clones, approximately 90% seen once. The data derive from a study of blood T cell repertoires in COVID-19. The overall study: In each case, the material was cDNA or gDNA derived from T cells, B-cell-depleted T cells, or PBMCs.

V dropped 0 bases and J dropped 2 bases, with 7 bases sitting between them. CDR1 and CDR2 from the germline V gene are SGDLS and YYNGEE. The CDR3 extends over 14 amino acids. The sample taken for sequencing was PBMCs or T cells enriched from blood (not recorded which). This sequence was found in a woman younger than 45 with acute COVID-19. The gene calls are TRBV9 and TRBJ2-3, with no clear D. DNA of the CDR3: TGTGCCAGCAGCGTAGATCCTAACACAGATACGCAGTATTTT. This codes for CASSVDPNTDTQYF.